These T cell receptor beta chains were read from a single sample in a study of PD-1 blockade in classical Hodgkin lymphoma. TCRdb keeps only in-frame clones here, not all; method: immunoSEQ multiplex PCR. The sample lists 40,000 to 55,000 clones; approximately 91% were seen once. This specimen consisted of peripheral blood mononuclear cells (PBMCs), obtained at baseline. Receptor source: a human donor with classical Hodgkin lymphoma. Each CDR3 is given with its conserved first and last residue. D genes are given only for firm matches. Where a row states a size, it is once, few, many or the class of an expanded clone; other rows omit it.

V gene	J gene	D gene	clone size	CDR3 DNA	CDR3 protein
TRBV19	TRBJ2-3	NA	NA	TGTGCCAGTAGTATAGATACGGGGGCCTACACAGATACGCAGTATTTT	CASSIDTGAYTDTQYF
TRBV4-2	TRBJ2-1	NA	NA	TGTGCCAGCAGCCAAGATCGACTAGAGCCCTACAATGAGCAGTTCTTC	CASSQDRLEPYNEQFF
TRBV6-1	TRBJ2-5	NA	once	TGTGCCAGCAGTGAAGGGGGGTGGCTGGGAGAGACCCAGTACTTC	CASSEGGWLGETQYF
TRBV28	TRBJ2-7	NA	NA	TGTGCCAGCAGTTCTACAGGCCGGAGCGAGCAGTACTTC	CASSSTGRSEQYF
TRBV9	TRBJ2-7	TRBD1	few	TGTGCCAGCAGCGTAGCAGGGACAGCTTCCTACGAGCAGTACTTC	CASSVAGTASYEQYF
TRBV7-8	TRBJ2-7	NA	NA	TGTGCCAGCAGCTTGGCGGGGTCAAACGAGCAGTACTTC	CASSLAGSNEQYF
TRBV2	TRBJ2-1	TRBD2	NA	TGTGCCAGCAGTGAAGCGGGGGGGTCGTCTGGTGAGCAGTTCTTC	CASSEAGGSSGEQFF
TRBV6-1	TRBJ2-5	TRBD2	NA	TGTGCCAGCAGTGAAATTAGCGGGAGGCGGGAGACCCAGTACTTC	CASSEISGRRETQYF
TRBV4-1	TRBJ2-3	TRBD2	NA	TGCGCCAGCAGCCAAGTCCCAGCGGGGAAGAGCACAGATACGCAGTATTTT	CASSQVPAGKSTDTQYF
TRBV7-9	TRBJ2-7	TRBD1	once	TGTGCCAGCAGCTTAGTTGCAGGGGGCTACGAGCAGTACTTC	CASSLVAGGYEQYF
TRBV7-9	TRBJ2-7	TRBD2	NA	TGTGCCAGCAGCTTAGGGGTAGCGGGACCCGCCTATGGCGAGCAGTACTTC	CASSLGVAGPAYGEQYF
TRBV4-1	TRBJ2-7	TRBD1	NA	TGCGCCAGCAGCCAGAAAGGCCCTGGGACAGCTTCCTACGAGCAGTACTTC	CASSQKGPGTASYEQYF
TRBV27	TRBJ2-1	TRBD1	NA	TGTGCCAGCAGTTTCTACTCCCGGGACAGGGCTTACAATGAGCAGTTCTTC	CASSFYSRDRAYNEQFF
TRBV27	TRBJ1-1	TRBD1	once	TGTGCCAGCAGCCAAGCAACAGGGGGCGGAAGAGGTGAAGCTTTCTTT	CASSQATGGGRGEAFF
TRBV28	TRBJ2-2	TRBD2	once	TGTGCCAGCGGACCAATCACAGCGGGAGAGAACACCGGGGAGCTGTTTTTT	CASGPITAGENTGELFF
TRBV7-8	TRBJ2-7	TRBD2	NA	TGTGCCAGCAGCTTAGCGGTCCACGTCGGGAGGGCCAGGAACGAGCAGTACTTC	CASSLAVHVGRARNEQYF
TRBV7-3	TRBJ2-1	NA	NA	TGTGCCAGCAGCTTAAGGTCTAACAATGAGCAGTTCTTC	CASSLRSNNEQFF
TRBV7-2	TRBJ1-1	NA	NA	TGTGCCAGCAGCTTTTTAGTAACTAACACTGAAGCTTTCTTT	CASSFLVTNTEAFF
TRBV2	TRBJ1-6	NA	NA	TGTGCCAGCAGTCCCTACAGTGCCAGTAATTCACCCCTCCACTTT	CASSPYSASNSPLHF
TRBV9	TRBJ1-1	NA	NA	TGTGCCAGCAGCGTAGGGCCTGGCGGCGGGATGAACACTGAAGCTTTCTTT	CASSVGPGGGMNTEAFF
TRBV7-6	TRBJ2-7	TRBD2	NA	TGTGCCAGCAGCCGCCTTTGGACTAGCGGGAGCGGCGAGCAGTACTTC	CASSRLWTSGSGEQYF
TRBV27	TRBJ2-1	TRBD2	NA	TGTGCCAGCAGTTTAGGGACTAGCGGATACAATGAGCAGTTCTTC	CASSLGTSGYNEQFF
TRBV5-6	TRBJ1-6	NA	NA	TGTGCCAGCAGCTTGGGGAGCAGGGGTTCACCCCTCCACTTT	CASSLGSRGSPLHF
TRBV11-2	TRBJ2-1	NA	few	TGTGCCAGCAGCCCTCGGGTCCGGGACAATGAGCAGTTCTTC	CASSPRVRDNEQFF
TRBV6-1	TRBJ2-7	NA	NA	TGTGCCAGCAGCCCCTCACGCTACTCCTACGAGCAGTACTTC	CASSPSRYSYEQYF
TRBV19	TRBJ1-2	TRBD1	NA	TGTGCCAGTAGTATAGCTCGGACAGGGGACTATGGCTACACCTTC	CASSIARTGDYGYTF
TRBV28	TRBJ2-3	NA	NA	TGTGCCAGCAGTTTCGGTTTGAGGCCCGATACGCAGTATTTT	CASSFGLRPDTQYF
TRBV27	TRBJ1-6	NA	NA	TGTGCCAGCAGTTTAGGTTCACCCCTCCACTTT	CASSLGSPLHF
TRBV18	TRBJ2-2	TRBD1	few	TGTGCCAGCTCACCACTCCCGACAGGGGGATCCGGGGAGCTGTTTTTT	CASSPLPTGGSGELFF
TRBV19	TRBJ1-6	NA	NA	TGTGCCAGTACCCTAGAGGGGGGCCCGGGGTCCCTCCACTTT	CASTLEGGPGSLHF
TRBV9	TRBJ2-1	NA	NA	TGTGCCAGCAGCGTAGATTATGGAAGGGAGCAGTTCTTC	CASSVDYGREQFF
TRBV5-1	TRBJ2-5	NA	NA	TGCGCCAGCAGCACGCAGGGATTTGGAGAGACCCAGTACTTC	CASSTQGFGETQYF
TRBV7-2	TRBJ1-6	NA	once	TGTGCCAGCAGCCCCCAAGGGAGTCTGACACCCCTCCACTTT	CASSPQGSLTPLHF
TRBV28	TRBJ1-5	NA	NA	TGTGCCAGCAGTTTCCGGGACCCAAATCAGCCCCAGCATTTT	CASSFRDPNQPQHF
TRBV2	TRBJ1-5	NA	NA	TGTGCCAGCAGGGCCGACAGTAATAGCAATCAGCCCCAGCATTTT	CASRADSNSNQPQHF
TRBV18	TRBJ1-4	NA	NA	TGTGCCAGCTCTCCCTGGGAGAATGAAAAACTGTTTTTT	CASSPWENEKLFF
TRBV12-1	TRBJ1-1	NA	NA	TGTGCCAGCAGCGCAGACAGGGGGCTTTACACTGAAGCTTTCTTT	CASSADRGLYTEAFF
TRBV23-1	TRBJ1-5	TRBD1	once	TGCGCCAGCAGTCAAACTCTGACAGGGGGATATCAGCCCCAGCATTTT	CASSQTLTGGYQPQHF
TRBV11-2	TRBJ2-1	NA	NA	TGTGCCAGCAGCTTAGCAGCGGGTCCCACGGATGAGCAGTTCTTC	CASSLAAGPTDEQFF
TRBV15	TRBJ1-5	TRBD1	NA	TGTGCCACCAGGGGCACAGGGGGAGGCCAGCCCCAGCATTTT	CATRGTGGGQPQHF
TRBV7-3	TRBJ2-1	TRBD2	once	TGTGCCAGCAGCTTAAGGCCCCTAGCGGGAGAAGGCAATGAGCAGTTCTTC	CASSLRPLAGEGNEQFF